The clone carrying this T cell receptor beta chain was detected only once. Per germline, CDR1 LNHDA and CDR2 SQIVND (reference sequence). The length of the CDR3 is 14 residues. V trimming: 6 bases; J trimming: 5 bases; junction bases outside the gene matches: 9. The record originates from a study of blood T cell repertoires in COVID-19. On the study more broadly: Specimens from acute and convalescent COVID-19 originated in the United States, Italy and Spain. PBMCs, B-cell-depleted T cells, or T cells provided the cDNA or gDNA that made up the material.

Original processing notes: Nucleated cell number was recorded as an estimate derived from reference gene primer amplification. Clones were sequenced by immunoSEQ multiplex PCR, and TCRdb holds only the in-frame ones, with some missing. For V, J and clone size, that table is used; D and trimming come from the DNA. This sample has about 200,000 clones, with just over 85% found just once. The sequenced sample was peripheral blood. The clonotype originates from a man aged 50-60 years with acute or convalescent COVID-19. The chain links TRBV19 to TRBJ1-1; 7 positions agree with TRBD1. The CDR3 protein is CASSNRGGGTEAFF. The CDR3 DNA reads as TGTGCCAGTAGCAACAGGGGTGGAGGGACTGAAGCTTTCTTT. Supplemented by reference TRBV19 and TRBJ1-1, the full variable domain reads DGGITQSPKYLFRKEGQNVTLSCEQNLNHDAMYWYRQDPGQGLRLIYYSQIVNDFQKGDIAEGYSVSREKKESFPLTVTSAQKNPTAFYLCASSNRGGGTEAFFGQGTRLTVV.